This TCR beta chain was identified during a study of T cell repertoires in cytomegalovirus infection (dated by TCRdb to the late 2010s). A note on the overall study: Donor HLA type was relevant to the analysis, because carriage of CMV infection together with the matching HLA type was indicated by public TCR beta signatures. What the work shows at the level of the full study, not this receptor alone: In both this cohort and an independent roughly 350-donor cohort, the cumulative frequency of public TCR beta family members distinguished carriers of CMV infection plus the relevant HLA type. In the ex vivo response, HLA-C-restricted CMV-specific TCR beta clonotypes were dominant, and in two of eight donors the single most frequent clonotype came from this HLA-C-restricted group.

This clonotype was observed at least ten times. Its antigen target is currently unknown. One base away there is no much larger clone; base qualities are not given. Including the terminal cysteine and phenylalanine, the CDR3 comprises 18 residues. Only CDR3 DNA is held: 54 bases, read in frame from base 1. Clipping removes 2 bases from V and 1 base from J, with 9 as the unmatched junction base count. Sequencing was performed on an Illumina HiSeq 1500. TCRdb reprocessing: public reads trimmed at Q25 with fastp, clones called with MiXCR, in-frame beta chains kept. Each entry is one CDR3 protein sequence, shown with its most common DNA and genes. Present in this sample are around 630,000 distinct CDR3 sequences, 24% of which were seen just once. Jointly, the top ten make up approximately 8% of the sample.

Sample: CD8+ T cells from PBMCs. The TCR sequence derives from a human donor in good health (CMV status not recorded). Some clones in this sample may be carry-over from other donors' samples. This receptor chain uses TRBV12-3 or TRBV12-4 and TRBJ2-2; 8 bases in the middle match TRBD1. The nucleotides are TGTGCCAGCAGTTTATTTACAGGGACAGGTTGGAACACCGGGGAGCTGTTTTTT. The resulting protein is CASSLFTGTGWNTGELFF.